The 31 T cell receptor beta chains below were found in one sample sequenced in a study of tumor-infiltrating lymphocytes in primary liver carcinoma. TCR beta cDNA was prepared out of roughly 0.45 ug total RNA by means of a constant-region primer. Three nested multiplex PCR rounds of slightly modified ARM-PCR generated TCR beta libraries. Running 9 to 11 cycles apiece, the first two PCR rounds relied on TRBV1-TRBV30 forward primers together with a C-beta reverse primer. TCRdb fed the multiplex PCR reads into MiXCR, producing one record per CDR3 protein. Of about 310,000 distinct CDR3 sequences listed, 65% are singletons. Blood RNA originated from unsorted whole blood, with germline DNA additionally extracted. Sequenced sample: peripheral blood. These receptors were collected from a man aged 40-55 years with primary liver carcinoma and hepatitis B virus infection.

This clonotype was observed once. A much larger clone differs from this one at a single base, so this may be a read error. The CDR3 end shows no conserved phenylalanine or tryptophan, and so a read error is likely. V is TRBV5-6 and J is TRBJ2-7, with D perhaps matching TRBD1 (5 bases). The germline V gene has CDR1 SGHDT and CDR2 YYEEEE. The CDR3 extends over 15 amino acids. V shed 3 bases and J shed 7 bases, with 20 bases lying between them. The CDR3 nucleotides read TGTGCCAGCAGCTCCCCCGCAGGGCCCGCTACGGAGCAGTACCTC. Residues: CASSSPAGPATEQYL.

Details on this clonotype: Relative to the germline gene, one junction end is altered; a read error may explain this. The chain recombines TRBV5-1 with TRBJ2-1, with D possibly TRBD1 on 5 matching bases. Germline V lookup: CDR1 SGHRS, CDR2 YFSETQ. The CDR3 is made up of 14 amino acids. The CDR3 is CASSSGKSGNEQFF. As DNA, the CDR3 is TGCGCCAGCAGCTCAGGGAAGAGTGGCAATGAACAGTTCTTC.

In this sample, this clonotype turned up once. Since the CDR3 does not end with the conserved phenylalanine or tryptophan, this likely comes from a read error. The genes are TRBV24-1 and TRBJ1-5; a weak D match, TRBD1 (5 bases). CDR3 length: 15 residues. Germline CDR1 KGHDR, CDR2 SFDVKD. V was shortened by 0 bases and J by 5 bases, with 10 bases between the two germline ends. The DNA for the CDR3 is TGTGCCACCAGTGATTTGGGGGCAGGAGATCAGCCCCAGCATCTT. Translated: CATSDLGAGDQPQHL.

In the case of this clonotype: The final CDR3 position lacks the conserved phenylalanine or tryptophan, pointing to a likely read error. V is TRBV29-1 and J is TRBJ2-5; D call uncertain. The CDR3 covers 13 residues. CDR1 and CDR2 from the germline V gene are SQVTM and ANQGSEA. The CDR3 bases are TGCAGTGTTGAATCGACACTTAAGTGGGACCAGTACTTG. Amino acid sequence: CSVESTLKWDQYL.

Points on this clonotype: Since the CDR3 does not end with the conserved phenylalanine or tryptophan, this likely comes from a read error. Because the CDR3's place on the DNA is in doubt, the DNA is left out and the CDR3 is given as listed by TCRdb. The chain recombines TRBV5-1 with TRBJ1-2; whether TRBD1, the table's D call, matches the DNA was not checked. In germline, CDR1 is SGHRS, CDR2 YFSETQ. The CDR3 totals 14 residues, both ends included. CDR3 loop: CASSMEQNPVGHTL.

Only a few counts were recorded for this clonotype. This rearrangement joins TRBV28 to TRBJ1-5, with a weak D call TRBD1 (6 bases). The CDR3 covers 14 residues. Germline CDR1 MDHEN, CDR2 SYDVKM. Trimming took off 6 bases at V and 5 bases at J, with 14 bases between the two ends. CDR3 bases: TGTGCCAGCAGGCCTACAGGGATCCATCAGCCCCAGCATTTT. Translated: CASRPTGIHQPQHF.

At least ten counts were recorded for this clonotype. The rearrangement links TRBV5-4 to TRBJ2-5, with a possible D match to TRBD1 (6 bases). CDR3 length: 14 amino acids. V shed 4 bases and J shed 3 bases, with 13 bases lying between them. Germline lookup yields CDR1 SGHNT and CDR2 YYREEE (reference sequence). CDR3 residues: CASSRWTEEETQYF. The CDR3 DNA reads as TGTGCCAGCAGCCGTTGGACAGAAGAAGAGACCCAGTACTTC.

This clonotype was counted ten times or more. The chain links TRBV12-3 or TRBV12-4 to TRBJ2-3; no firm D call. The CDR3 totals 14 residues. V was cut by 1 base and J by 1 base, with 6 bases left in between. CDR3 amino acids: CASSLVSRTDTQYF. As DNA, the CDR3 is TGTGCCAGCAGTTTAGTCAGCCGCACAGATACGCAGTATTTT.

This clonotype has only one observation. J is TRBJ2-5 and V is TRBV6-2 or TRBV6-3; 7 bases map to TRBD1. V shed 2 bases and J 7 bases; nucleotides not matched to a gene: 10. Germline CDR1 is MNHEY and CDR2 is SVGEGT. The CDR3 runs 15 residues. The CDR3 loop is CASSYPRQGRGTQYF. The CDR3 DNA reads TGTGCCAGCAGTTACCCCAGACAGGGAAGAGGGACCCAGTACTTC.

Worth noting for this clonotype: Compared with germline, one end of the junction differs, possibly owing to a read error. This chain's CDR3 is CASNQGPLGATTYEQYF. The CDR3 nucleotides are TGTGCCAGCAACCAAGGGCCCTTAGGGGCGACAACCTACGAGCAGTACTTC. The chain couples TRBV4-2 to TRBJ2-7, with a weak D call TRBD1 (5 bases). CDR1 LGHNA and CDR2 YNFKEQ come from the germline V gene. This CDR3 has 17 amino acids.

This clonotype came up many times. The chain employs TRBV29-1 and TRBJ2-7; 11 bases line up with TRBD2. The CDR3 covers 13 residues. The trim removed 5 bases at V and 5 bases at J, leaving 5 bases unmatched. The germline CDR1 and CDR2 sequences are SQVTM and ANQGSEA. CDR3 in amino acids: CSVTSGRIHEQYF. CDR3 nucleotides: TGCAGCGTTACTAGCGGGAGAATCCACGAGCAGTACTTC.

The sample holds many counts of this clonotype. This rearrangement joins TRBV6-2 or TRBV6-3 to TRBJ2-2; TRBD1 or TRBD2 may be the D gene (5 bases each). This CDR3 comprises 17 residues. Germline CDR1 MNHEY, CDR2 SVGEGT. Trimming took 4 bases from V and 4 from J, leaving 19 bases between them. DNA of the CDR3: TGTGCCAGCAGTTTTCCGGGGCATAGTGGATCCACCGGGGAGCTGTTTTTT. It is translated as CASSFPGHSGSTGELFF.

Comment on this clonotype: A much larger clonotype is one base distant, so this may be a read error. This chain uses TRBV5-1 with TRBJ2-3; 8 bases align to TRBD1. The CDR3 is 13 residues long. Germline CDR1 SGHRS, CDR2 YFSETQ. The CDR3 is CASGLQGADTQYF. For the CDR3, the DNA is TGCGCCAGCGGCTTACAGGGGGCAGATACGCAGTATTTT.

With respect to this clonotype: At one end, the junction sequence differs from germline, possibly due to a read error. The chain links TRBV12-3 or TRBV12-4 to TRBJ2-7; D call uncertain. The CDR3 is 16 amino acids. CDR3 in DNA: TGTGTCAGCAGTTTAAATTCTGAGCAGATTCCCTACGAGCAGTACTTC. Its protein is CVSSLNSEQIPYEQYF.

Note on this clonotype: The germline gene is not matched at one end of the junction; a read error may be the cause. The V and J genes are TRBV28 and TRBJ2-5, with 8 bases identical to TRBD1. Germline V CDR1 and CDR2: MDHEN, SYDVKM. CDR3 size: 22 residues. The CDR3 is CASSQRTGSAATTAGLQGTQYF. In DNA, the CDR3 is TGTGCCAGCAGTCAAAGGACAGGGTCGGCGGCCACCACGGCGGGGCTCCAAGGGACCCAGTACTTC.

The sample holds a few counts of this clonotype. V is TRBV6-5 and J is TRBJ2-1, with D maybe TRBD2 (6 bases). The CDR3 runs 14 residues. Germline V gene lookup returns CDR1 MNHEY and CDR2 SVGAGI. Trimming pared 8 bases from V and 0 bases from J, leaving 11 bases between. CDR3: CASRGGSSYNEQFF. DNA for the CDR3: TGTGCCAGCCGAGGAGGGAGCTCCTACAATGAGCAGTTCTTC.

This clonotype was observed a few times. A single base separates this from a much larger clone, so it may be a read error. The chain carries TRBV10-2 and TRBJ1-4; maybe TRBD1 (6 bases). Trimming removed 8 bases at V and 12 bases at J, with 22 bases between. This CDR3 has 14 amino acids. Germline V gene lookup returns CDR1 WSHSY and CDR2 SAAADI. The CDR3 bases are TGCGCCAGCGCCCAACCGGGACAAAGGGAAGAACTGTTTTTT. Translated, it gives CASAQPGQREELFF.

The chain couples TRBV6-5 to TRBJ2-1; D not certain. The V end was cut by 1 base, the J end by 12 bases, with 7 bases between. CDR1 and CDR2 (germline): MNHEY, SVGAGI. This CDR3 is built from 11 residues. CDR3 sequence: CASSYLDGQFF. The CDR3 DNA reads TGTGCCAGCAGTTACTTGGATGGGCAGTTCTTC.

This clonotype was seen a single time. A clone one base away is much larger, so this may be a read error. The V gene is TRBV10-3, the J gene TRBJ2-7; D may be TRBD1 (6 bases). Germline-derived CDR1 and CDR2 are ENHRY and SYGVKD. The CDR3 contains 13 residues. The CDR3 spells CALAQGALYKQYF. The CDR3 coding sequence is TGTGCCCTAGCACAGGGCGCACTCTACAAGCAGTACTTC.

The CDR3 protein is CASSLRAGYEQYF. In DNA, the CDR3 is TGCGCCAGCAGCTTAAGGGCGGGATACGAGCAGTACTTC. The chain has TRBV5-1 and TRBJ2-7, with D perhaps TRBD2 (6 bases). This CDR3 region has 13 residues. Trimming cost V 2 bases and J 4 bases, with 10 bases left between them. The germline V gene encodes CDR1 SGHRS and CDR2 YFSETQ.

The J gene is TRBJ1-4, the V gene TRBV5-1; D is unclear. The CDR3 totals 14 residues. The V gene's germline CDR1 is SGHRS and CDR2 YFSETQ. The V gene lost 0 bases and the J gene lost 8 bases, with 11 bases spanning the gap. The CDR3 DNA is TGCGCCAGCAGCTTGGCTCCCACGGGGGAAAAACTGTTTTTT. It translates to CASSLAPTGEKLFF.

This clonotype has more than one count but fewer than ten. V is TRBV25-1 and J is TRBJ2-2; 7 bases align to TRBD2. Unmatched junction bases numbered 6, after V lost 10 bases and J lost 1 base. CDR1 and CDR2 (germline): MGHDK, SYGVNS. CDR3 length: 14 residues. The CDR3, as DNA: TGTGCCACCCAGCGGGACTTGAACACCGGGGAGCTGTTTTTT. Its protein product is CATQRDLNTGELFF.

A word on this clonotype: One end of the junction does not line up with germline, which may come from a read error. The V gene is TRBV6-2 or TRBV6-3, the J gene TRBJ1-2; D is unresolved. The CDR3 spans 12 residues. The germline V gene encodes CDR1 MNHEY and CDR2 SVGEGT. CDR3 protein: CASSMIAYGHTF. The DNA of the CDR3 is TGTGCCAGCAGCATGATAGCCTATGGCCACACCTTC.

Concerning this clonotype itself: A read error may explain this, as a much larger clone is one base away. V gene TRBV6-5 combines with J gene TRBJ1-1; TRBD1 might be the D (6 bases). V was cut by 4 bases and J by 4 bases, with 10 bases left in between. This CDR3 has 13 amino acids. Germline CDR1 MNHEY, CDR2 SVGAGI. The CDR3, as DNA: TGTGCCAGCAGTTTATGGGGGCGCACTGAAGCTTTCTTT. Residues: CASSLWGRTEAFF.

On this clonotype: The junction departs from germline at one end; a sequencing error may be responsible. The chain recombines TRBV10-3 with TRBJ2-7, with D perhaps TRBD2 (6 bases). The CDR3 consists of 14 residues. The germline V gene encodes CDR1 ENHRY and CDR2 SYGVKD. The CDR3 loop reads CVISPGENGDEQYF. CDR3 bases: TGTGTCATCAGTCCGGGGGAAAATGGCGACGAGCAGTACTTC.

About this clonotype itself: Since a much larger clone is just one base distant, this may be a read error. The rearrangement joins TRBV6-1 to TRBJ2-6, with D tentatively TRBD1 or TRBD2 (6 bases each). The CDR3 consists of 16 residues. In germline, CDR1 is MNHNS, CDR2 SASEGT. V lost 5 bases and J 4 bases, leaving 15 bases between the germline ends. CDR3 DNA sequence: TGTGCCAGCAGTAATACAGGGAGGTCCGGGGCCAACGTCCTGACTTTC. Translated, it gives CASSNTGRSGANVLTF.

The chain has TRBV6-1 and TRBJ2-5; 7 positions match TRBD2. The V segment lost 5 bases and the J segment 4 bases; nucleotides outside the gene matches: 7. Germline CDR1 MNHNS, CDR2 SASEGT. This CDR3 spans 14 amino acids. CDR3 residues: CASSSGGDRETQYF. The CDR3 DNA reads TGTGCCAGCAGTTCTGGGGGGGATCGAGAGACCCAGTACTTC.

This clonotype was counted ten times or more. This sequence joins TRBV11-2 and TRBJ2-4, with D possibly matching TRBD1 (6 bases). The CDR3 sequence is 13 residues long. From germline, CDR1 is SGHAT and CDR2 FQNNGV. The V end was cut by 1 base, the J end by 15 bases, with 16 bases between. The CDR3 region is CASSLGQADELYF. CDR3 DNA sequence: TGTGCCAGCAGCTTAGGACAGGCCGACGAATTGTACTTC.

As regards this clonotype: A read error may explain this, as a much larger clone is one base away. The rearrangement uses TRBV29-1 and TRBJ1-2; tentative D call: TRBD1 (5 bases). There are 14 residues in the CDR3. The germline V gene encodes CDR1 SQVTM and CDR2 ANQGSEA. CDR3 amino acids: CSVEGDRTNYAYTF. CDR3 bases: TGCAGCGTTGAAGGGGACCGCACTAACTATGCCTACACCTTC.

In the case of this clonotype: The CDR3 ends on some other residue instead of the conserved phenylalanine or tryptophan, so this is likely a read error. The rearrangement links TRBV11-1 to TRBJ2-4; no clear D. The J call is doubtful: the DNA matches TRBJ2-7 better. Germline values: CDR1 SGHAT, CDR2 FQDESV (reference sequence). The CDR3 is made up of 14 amino acids. The CDR3 is CASSQEWLTNEQYL. For the CDR3, the DNA is TGTGCCAGCAGCCAGGAGTGGCTCACCAACGAGCAGTACCTC.

On this clonotype: A read error may explain this, as a much larger clone is one base away. The J gene is TRBJ1-2, the V gene TRBV12-3 or TRBV12-4, with a weak D call TRBD1 (6 bases). The CDR3 is made up of 14 amino acids. Trimming took 7 bases from V and 4 from J, leaving 16 bases between them. CDR3 protein: CASIPGHEFYGYTF. CDR3 coding DNA: TGTGCCAGCATCCCGGGACATGAATTCTATGGCTACACCTTC.